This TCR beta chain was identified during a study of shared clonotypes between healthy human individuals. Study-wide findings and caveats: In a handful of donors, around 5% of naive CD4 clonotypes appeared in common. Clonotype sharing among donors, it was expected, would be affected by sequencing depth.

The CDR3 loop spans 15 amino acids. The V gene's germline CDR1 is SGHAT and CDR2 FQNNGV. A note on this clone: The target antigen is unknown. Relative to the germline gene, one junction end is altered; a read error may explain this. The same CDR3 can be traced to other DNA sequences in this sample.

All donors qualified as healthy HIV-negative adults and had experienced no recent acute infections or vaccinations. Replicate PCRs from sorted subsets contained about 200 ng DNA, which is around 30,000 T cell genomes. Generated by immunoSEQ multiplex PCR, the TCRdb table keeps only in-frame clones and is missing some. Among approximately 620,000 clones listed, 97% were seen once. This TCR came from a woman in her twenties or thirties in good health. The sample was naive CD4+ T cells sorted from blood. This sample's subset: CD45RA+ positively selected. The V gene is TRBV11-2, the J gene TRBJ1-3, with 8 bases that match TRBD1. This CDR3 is CASSPRTGNSNTIYF. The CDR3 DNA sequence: TGTGCCAGCAGCCCCCGGACAGGGAACTCGAACACTATATATTTT.